This T cell receptor (beta chain) originates from a study of PD-1 blockade in classical Hodgkin lymphoma. Overall study results and limits: Newly diagnosed patients reportedly trailed healthy donors in baseline TCR diversity. No one has yet defined what causes the repertoire differences, which may be disease activity or prior therapy.

Time point given: newly diagnosed, previously untreated cHL patient sample. Thawed PBMCs yielded CD4+ T cells through magnetic negative selection. PBMCs from patients with newly diagnosed, untreated classical Hodgkin lymphoma served as a comparison group for the relapsed/refractory trial patients. CDR1 is SGDLS and CDR2 is YYNGEE in the germline V gene. The CDR3 has 13 residues. Trimming cost V 0 bases and J 5 bases, with 5 bases left between them. Profiling relied on immunoSEQ multiplex PCR, and the TCRdb table lists in-frame clones only, not all of them. The sample contains approximately 23,000 clones, 85% to 95% of which appear only once. Remarks on this clone: As yet, its antigen is unknown.

The TCR was taken from a human donor with classical Hodgkin lymphoma. The V and J genes are TRBV9 and TRBJ1-4; D unclear. The sequencing sample was made of CD4+ T cells from blood. The CDR3 sequence is CASSVGGNEKLFF. CDR3 coding DNA: TGTGCCAGCAGCGTAGGTGGCAATGAAAAACTGTTTTTT.